One and the same sample provided the 17 T cell receptor beta chains below, sequenced in a study of T-cell reconstitution after alpha-beta-depleted transplantation in children. During its preparation, the TCRbeta library received unique molecular identifiers. TCRdb analysed the PCR reads with MiXCR anew, one entry per CDR3 protein. This repertoire shows fewer than 350,000 distinct CDR3 sequences, about 9.5% found once; its top ten account for about 8%. The sequencing here drew on PBMCs, taken before TCRalphabeta/CD19-depleted stem cell transplant. The receptors originated from a boy younger than two with acute myeloid leukemia, due to receive a stem cell transplant.

The table lists this clonotype with many counts. J is TRBJ2-7 and V is TRBV5-6; D unclear. The V end was cut by 1 base, the J end by 5 bases, with 7 bases between. The CDR3 length is 12 residues. CDR1 and CDR2 from the germline V gene are SGHDT and YYEEEE. The CDR3 DNA reads TGTGCCAGCAGCTTGTTCTGGAACGAGCAGTACTTC. This codes for CASSLFWNEQYF.

This clonotype was recorded at least ten times. The chain has TRBV29-1 and TRBJ2-2; D is ambiguous. CDR1 and CDR2 (germline): SQVTM, ANQGSEA. V lost 3 bases and J lost 7, with 6 bases in between. CDR3 length equals 11 residues. In DNA form, the CDR3 reads TGCAGCGTTGACAGGTTCGGGGAGCTGTTTTTT. Amino acid sequence: CSVDRFGELFF.

This clonotype was seen repeatedly, ten times or more. The chain combines TRBV20-1 with TRBJ1-1; 9 nucleotides match TRBD1. V shed 2 bases and J 11 bases; nucleotides not matched to a gene: 6. The CDR3 totals 12 residues. Germline loops: CDR1 DFQATT, CDR2 SNEGSKA (reference sequence). CDR3 residues: CSARRGQGLAFF. The CDR3 coding sequence is TGCAGTGCTAGAAGGGGACAGGGCCTGGCTTTCTTT.

The rearrangement uses TRBV4-3 and TRBJ2-3, with 11 bases fitting TRBD1. V trimming: 3 bases; J trimming: 3 bases; junction bases outside the gene matches: 5. Germline CDR1 and CDR2: LGHNA and YSLEER. This CDR3 is 16 amino acids long. CDR3 loop: CASSQQGDRGTDTQYF. The CDR3 nucleotides read TGCGCCAGCAGCCAGCAAGGGGACAGGGGGACAGATACGCAGTATTTT.

The table lists this clonotype with many counts. The gene calls are TRBV5-5 and TRBJ2-3; 7 bases are a match to TRBD1. J gave up 0 bases and V 4 bases, and 5 bases lay outside the gene matches. Germline loops: CDR1 SGHKS, CDR2 YYEKEE (reference sequence). This CDR3 comprises 15 residues. CDR3 DNA sequence: TGTGCCAGCAGCCGACCGGGACAGAGCACAGATACGCAGTATTTT. Translation: CASSRPGQSTDTQYF.

The sample holds a few counts of this clonotype. The V call is TRBV7-3, the J call TRBJ2-1; 7 nucleotides line up with TRBD1. Germline CDR1 is SGHTA and CDR2 is FQGTGA. After removal of 5 bases from V and 6 bases from J, the junction contained 10 bases not matched to a gene. The CDR3 is 15 residues long. The CDR3 region has the DNA TGTGCCAGCAGCCAAGACAGGGCTCTCTCCAATGAGCAGTTCTTC. Protein sequence: CASSQDRALSNEQFF.

This clonotype has only a few counts. V usage is TRBV7-6 and J usage is TRBJ2-1, with 7 bases lining up with TRBD2. Per the germline V gene, CDR1 is SGHVS and CDR2 is FNYEAQ. J was trimmed by 11 bases and V by 0 bases; bases with no gene match: 10. This CDR3 contains 15 residues. CDR3 sequence: CASSLALEREGKQFF. The CDR3 region has the DNA TGTGCCAGCAGCTTAGCGCTGGAGAGGGAGGGAAAGCAGTTCTTC.

This clonotype was seen a few times. The rearrangement links TRBV29-1 to TRBJ2-1; D possibly corresponds to TRBD2 (5 bases). Germline assignment: CDR1 SQVTM and CDR2 ANQGSEA. The CDR3 loop spans 15 amino acids. The V and J ends lost 3 bases and 3 bases respectively, with 15 bases between them. The CDR3 is CSVDRLAAGYNEQFF. In DNA, the CDR3 is TGCAGCGTTGACAGGCTAGCAGCCGGCTACAATGAGCAGTTCTTC.

This clonotype was detected ten times or more. The CDR3 reads CASSLVEGMRDEQYF. For the CDR3, the DNA is TGCGCCAGCAGCTTGGTCGAGGGGATGAGGGACGAGCAGTACTTC. V usage is TRBV5-1 and J usage is TRBJ2-7, with D perhaps given as TRBD1 or TRBD2 (5 bases each). Germline V gene lookup returns CDR1 SGHRS and CDR2 YFSETQ. The length of the CDR3 is 15 residues. V dropped 0 bases and J dropped 5 bases, with 15 bases sitting between them.

This clonotype showed up many times. This chain joins TRBV5-1 and TRBJ2-7; unclear D gene. The CDR3 length is 13 residues. Germline values: CDR1 SGHRS, CDR2 YFSETQ. Trimming pared 0 bases from V and 3 bases from J, leaving 7 bases between. Written as DNA, the CDR3 is TGCGCCAGCAGCTTGGGGCAGCTCTACGAGCAGTACTTC. Translation gives CASSLGQLYEQYF. The variable domain in full, completed from reference TRBV5-1 and TRBJ2-7, reads KAGVTQTPRYLIKTRGQQVTLSCSPISGHRSVSWYQQTPGQGLQFLFEYFSETQRNKGNFPGRFSGRQFSNSRSEMNVSTLELGDSALYLCASSLGQLYEQYFGPGTRLTVT.

This clonotype was seen many times. This chain uses TRBV5-6 with TRBJ2-1; D is unclear. Germline loops: CDR1 SGHDT, CDR2 YYEEEE. This CDR3 is built from 14 residues. V lost 0 bases and J 3 bases, leaving 7 bases between the germline ends. In nucleotides, the CDR3 is TGTGCCAGCAGCTTGGGGGGATACTACAATGAGCAGTTCTTC. Residues: CASSLGGYYNEQFF.

This clonotype occurred a few times. The chain combines TRBV7-9 with TRBJ2-1; the D is unclear. Germline V gene sequence: CDR1 SEHNR, CDR2 FQNEAQ (reference sequence). This CDR3 region has 13 residues. V lost 5 bases, J lost 6 bases, and 11 bases lay in between. CDR3 sequence: CASSPRGSNEQFF. Written as DNA, the CDR3 is TGTGCCAGCAGCCCCAGAGGCAGCAATGAGCAGTTCTTC.

This clonotype showed up many times. J is TRBJ2-5 and V is TRBV29-1, with D maybe TRBD2 (7 bases). Germline V lookup: CDR1 SQVTM, CDR2 ANQGSEA. The CDR3 runs to 15 residues. Trimming pared 3 bases from V and 2 bases from J, leaving 16 bases between. The CDR3 sequence is CSVEGGQGLQETQYF. DNA for the CDR3: TGCAGCGTTGAGGGGGGGCAGGGCTTACAAGAGACCCAGTACTTC.

The rearrangement links TRBV28 to TRBJ1-2; maybe TRBD1 (5 bases). V was clipped by 8 bases and J by 6 bases, with 16 bases between them. CDR1 and CDR2 from the germline V gene are MDHEN and SYDVKM. The CDR3 totals 13 residues. CDR3 residues: CASGPGYKNGYTF. The CDR3 DNA reads TGTGCCAGCGGCCCAGGGTATAAAAATGGCTACACCTTC.

The sample holds many counts of this clonotype. The V call is TRBV15, the J call TRBJ2-1; 11 positions agree with TRBD1. CDR3 size: 14 residues. Germline V lookup: CDR1 LNHNV, CDR2 YYDKDF (reference sequence). Trimming cost V 5 bases and J 8 bases; bases outside gene matches: 5. The CDR3 loop reads CATSFGTGGDEQFF. CDR3 nucleotide sequence: TGTGCCACCAGCTTCGGGACAGGGGGGGATGAGCAGTTCTTC.

The sample holds many counts of this clonotype. The V gene is TRBV20-1, the J gene TRBJ2-1; 13 nucleotides agree with TRBD2. Looked up from germline, CDR1 is DFQATT and CDR2 is SNEGSKA (reference sequence). After removal of 1 base from V and 6 bases from J, the junction contained 3 bases not matched to a gene. The CDR3 runs 15 residues. CDR3 nucleotide sequence: TGCAGTGCTAGAGTGGGACTAGCGGGGACCAATGAGCAGTTCTTC. It codes for CSARVGLAGTNEQFF.

This clonotype showed up many times. In DNA form, the CDR3 reads TGTGCCAGCAGTTACTCGCGGAGACAGGGGGCAAATTCACCCCTCCACTTT. Its protein is CASSYSRRQGANSPLHF. The chain employs TRBV6-5 and TRBJ1-6; 10 bases line up with TRBD1. Germline CDR1 reads MNHEY; CDR2 reads SVGAGI. The CDR3 is made up of 17 amino acids. V shed 0 bases, J shed 7 bases, and the junction held 6 bases outside the gene matches.